The clone carrying this T cell receptor beta chain was detected only once. What it recognizes is unknown. Assay: immunoSEQ multiplex PCR; the TCRdb copy retains only in-frame clones and omits some. This sample has approximately 57,000 clones, with roughly nine tenths found just once. The source of the sample is a study of identifying expanded T cells in peripheral blood. The study, taken as a whole, reports: Approximately 1.2 clones differed between technical replicates, versus about 15 and 19 over time.

This TCR was recovered from a person aged 18 to 75 in good health. The sample comprised blood.

The CDR3 spells CASRRRYQETQYF. CDR3 bases: TGTGCCAGCAGGAGGAGGTACCAAGAGACCCAGTACTTC. The chain joins TRBV27 to TRBJ2-5; D possibly corresponds to TRBD2 (5 bases). The CDR3 is 13 amino acids. The V gene lost 6 bases and the J gene lost 0 bases, with 8 bases spanning the gap. The germline V gene encodes CDR1 MNHEY and CDR2 SMNVEV (reference sequence).